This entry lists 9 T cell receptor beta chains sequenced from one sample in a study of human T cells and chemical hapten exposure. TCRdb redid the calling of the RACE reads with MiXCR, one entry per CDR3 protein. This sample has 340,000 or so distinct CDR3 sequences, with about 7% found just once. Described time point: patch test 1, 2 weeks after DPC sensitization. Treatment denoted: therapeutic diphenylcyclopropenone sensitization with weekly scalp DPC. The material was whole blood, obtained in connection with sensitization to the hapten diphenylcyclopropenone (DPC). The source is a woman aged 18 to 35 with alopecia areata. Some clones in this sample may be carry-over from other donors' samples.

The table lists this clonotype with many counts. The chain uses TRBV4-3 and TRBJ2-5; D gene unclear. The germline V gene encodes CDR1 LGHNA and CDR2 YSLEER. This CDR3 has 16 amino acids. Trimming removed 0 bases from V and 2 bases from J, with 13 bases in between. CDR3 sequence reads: CASSQDRGWAQETQYF. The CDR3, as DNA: TGCGCCAGCAGCCAAGATAGAGGCTGGGCGCAAGAGACCCAGTACTTC.

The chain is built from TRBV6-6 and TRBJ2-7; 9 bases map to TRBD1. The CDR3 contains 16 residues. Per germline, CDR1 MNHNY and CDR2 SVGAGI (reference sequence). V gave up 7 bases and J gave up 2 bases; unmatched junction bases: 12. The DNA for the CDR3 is TGTGCCAGCATGGATGCTCCAGGGACAGGGCCCTACGAGCAGTACTTC. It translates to CASMDAPGTGPYEQYF.

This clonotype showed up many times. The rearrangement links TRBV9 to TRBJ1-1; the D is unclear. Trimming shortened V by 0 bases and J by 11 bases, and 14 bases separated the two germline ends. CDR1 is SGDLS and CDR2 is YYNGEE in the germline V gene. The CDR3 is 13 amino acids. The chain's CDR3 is CASSVDGIGIAFF. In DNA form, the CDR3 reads TGTGCCAGCAGCGTAGATGGGATAGGGATCGCTTTCTTT.

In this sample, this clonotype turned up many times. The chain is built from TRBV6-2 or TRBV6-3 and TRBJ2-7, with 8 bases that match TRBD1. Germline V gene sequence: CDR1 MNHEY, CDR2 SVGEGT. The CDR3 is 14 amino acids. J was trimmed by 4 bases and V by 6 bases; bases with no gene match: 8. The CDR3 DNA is TGTGCCAGCAGGAGGACAGGGTCGTATTACGAGCAGTACTTC. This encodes CASRRTGSYYEQYF.

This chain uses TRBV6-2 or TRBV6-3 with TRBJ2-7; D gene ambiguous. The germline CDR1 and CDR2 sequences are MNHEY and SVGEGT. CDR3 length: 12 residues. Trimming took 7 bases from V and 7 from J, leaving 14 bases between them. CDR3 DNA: TGTGCCAGCACCGACTTCCTAGGGGAGCAGTACTTC. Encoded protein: CASTDFLGEQYF.

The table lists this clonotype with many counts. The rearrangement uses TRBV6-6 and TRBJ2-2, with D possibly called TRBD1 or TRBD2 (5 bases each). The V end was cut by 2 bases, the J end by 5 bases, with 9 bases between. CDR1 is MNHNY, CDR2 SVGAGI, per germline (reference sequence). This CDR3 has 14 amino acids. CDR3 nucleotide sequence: TGTGCCAGCAGTTACCAGGGACCGACCGGGGAGCTGTTTTTT. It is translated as CASSYQGPTGELFF.

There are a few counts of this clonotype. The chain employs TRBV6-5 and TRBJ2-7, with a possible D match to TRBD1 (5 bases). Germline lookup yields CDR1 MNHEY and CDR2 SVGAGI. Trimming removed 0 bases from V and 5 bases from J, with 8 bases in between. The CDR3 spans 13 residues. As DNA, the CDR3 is TGTGCCAGCAGTTACTCGATAGGGGACGAGCAGTACTTC. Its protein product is CASSYSIGDEQYF.

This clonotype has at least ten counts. Written as DNA, the CDR3 is TGCGCCAGCAGCTTGACGGAAGGGACAGATACGCAGTATTTT. Protein product: CASSLTEGTDTQYF. V is TRBV5-1 and J is TRBJ2-3; D is ambiguous. Germline CDR1 is SGHRS and CDR2 is YFSETQ. There are 14 residues in the CDR3. Trimming left V 1 base short and J 3 bases short, with 9 bases between.

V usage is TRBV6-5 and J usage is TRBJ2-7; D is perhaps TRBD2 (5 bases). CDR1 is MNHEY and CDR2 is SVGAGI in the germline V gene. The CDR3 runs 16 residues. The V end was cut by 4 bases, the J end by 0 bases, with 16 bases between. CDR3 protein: CASSSYSRGDSYEQYF. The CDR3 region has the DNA TGTGCCAGCAGTTCATACTCTCGGGGAGACTCCTACGAGCAGTACTTC.